These T cell receptor beta chains were read from a single sample in a study of cytomegalovirus exposure and HLA in healthy donors. Assay: immunoSEQ multiplex PCR; the TCRdb copy retains only in-frame clones and omits some. The table lists 100,000 to 150,000 clones, more than 75% of them singletons. Sequences were obtained from PBMCs. The receptors here all came from a man aged 30-40 years in good health and CMV-seropositive. The CDR3 runs from the conserved cysteine through the conserved F or W. D genes are given only for firm matches. The listing skips clone size in some rows; elsewhere it reads once, few, many or a size class.

d_gene: TRBD1; j_gene: TRBJ1-2; v_gene: TRBV28; abundance: .; CDR3aa: CASDRGQYNYGYTF; CDR3nt: TGTGCCAGCGACAGGGGGCAATACAACTATGGCTACACCTTC
d_gene: TRBD1; j_gene: TRBJ1-3; v_gene: TRBV7-8; abundance: .; CDR3aa: CASSLGQGGGNTIYF; CDR3nt: TGTGCCAGCAGCCTCGGACAGGGGGGGGGAAACACCATATATTTT
d_gene: TRBD2; j_gene: TRBJ2-3; v_gene: TRBV6-5; abundance: .; CDR3aa: CASSNRDYNTDTQYF; CDR3nt: TGTGCCAGCAGTAACCGGGACTATAACACAGATACGCAGTATTTT
d_gene: .; j_gene: TRBJ1-5; v_gene: TRBV27; abundance: .; CDR3aa: CASSLVASRLQPQHF; CDR3nt: TGTGCCAGCAGTTTAGTAGCGAGTCGACTGCAGCCCCAGCATTTT
d_gene: .; j_gene: TRBJ1-1; v_gene: TRBV9; abundance: .; CDR3aa: CASSFTSGGTEAFF; CDR3nt: TGTGCCAGCAGCTTCACCTCGGGGGGGACTGAAGCTTTCTTT
d_gene: TRBD1; j_gene: TRBJ2-2; v_gene: TRBV19; abundance: .; CDR3aa: CASSSFGTVAGELFF; CDR3nt: TGTGCCAGTAGTTCCTTTGGGACAGTCGCCGGGGAGCTGTTTTTT
d_gene: .; j_gene: TRBJ1-1; v_gene: TRBV6-5; abundance: few; CDR3aa: CASSYSGGSAEAFF; CDR3nt: TGTGCCAGCAGTTACTCGGGGGGATCAGCTGAAGCTTTCTTT
d_gene: TRBD1; j_gene: TRBJ2-2; v_gene: TRBV4-2; abundance: .; CDR3aa: CASSPLGQGENTGELFF; CDR3nt: TGTGCCAGCAGCCCGCTCGGACAGGGAGAAAACACCGGGGAGCTGTTTTTT
d_gene: TRBD2; j_gene: TRBJ2-3; v_gene: TRBV4-1; abundance: .; CDR3aa: CASSQGLAGVFERDTQYF; CDR3nt: TGCGCCAGCAGCCAAGGGCTAGCGGGAGTATTTGAGAGGGATACGCAGTATTTT
d_gene: TRBD2; j_gene: TRBJ2-1; v_gene: TRBV7-3; abundance: .; CDR3aa: CASRWTATPGLAVDNEQFF; CDR3nt: TGTGCCAGCAGGTGGACAGCTACTCCGGGACTAGCGGTCGACAATGAGCAGTTCTTC
d_gene: .; j_gene: TRBJ2-7; v_gene: TRBV29-1; abundance: .; CDR3aa: CSVETGDSYEQYF; CDR3nt: TGCAGCGTTGAAACAGGAGACTCCTACGAGCAGTACTTC
d_gene: .; j_gene: TRBJ1-3; v_gene: TRBV4-2; abundance: once; CDR3aa: CASSLATRGSGNTIYF; CDR3nt: TGTGCCAGCAGCCTGGCGACCAGGGGCTCTGGAAACACCATATATTTT
d_gene: .; j_gene: TRBJ1-1; v_gene: TRBV5-1; abundance: .; CDR3aa: CASSITGVYTEAFF; CDR3nt: TGCGCCAGCTCAATAACGGGAGTCTACACTGAAGCTTTCTTT
d_gene: TRBD1; j_gene: TRBJ1-2; v_gene: TRBV27; abundance: once; CDR3aa: CASSLTGGAGSYGYTF; CDR3nt: TGTGCCAGCAGTTTGACAGGGGGCGCGGGCTCCTATGGCTACACCTTC
d_gene: .; j_gene: TRBJ2-7; v_gene: TRBV5-1; abundance: .; CDR3aa: CASSLGHIYEQYF; CDR3nt: TGCGCCAGCAGCTTGGGACATATTTACGAGCAGTACTTC
d_gene: .; j_gene: TRBJ1-1; v_gene: TRBV6-1; abundance: .; CDR3aa: CASSDMLQGSRRVEAFF; CDR3nt: TGTGCCAGCAGTGACATGCTGCAGGGGTCTCGACGTGTTGAAGCTTTCTTT
d_gene: .; j_gene: TRBJ2-7; v_gene: TRBV5-6; abundance: .; CDR3aa: CASTTGISYEQYF; CDR3nt: TGTGCCAGCACCACAGGTATCTCCTACGAGCAGTACTTC
d_gene: .; j_gene: TRBJ1-2; v_gene: TRBV4-3; abundance: .; CDR3aa: CASSQDQGYGYTF; CDR3nt: TGCGCCAGCAGCCAAGATCAGGGGTATGGCTACACCTTC
d_gene: .; j_gene: TRBJ2-2; v_gene: TRBV7-2; abundance: .; CDR3aa: CASSLNRPNTGELFF; CDR3nt: TGTGCCAGCAGCTTAAACAGGCCGAACACCGGGGAGCTGTTTTTT
d_gene: TRBD2; j_gene: TRBJ2-1; v_gene: TRBV7-2; abundance: .; CDR3aa: CASSRGHSGTHNEQFF; CDR3nt: TGTGCCAGCAGCCGAGGGCATAGCGGGACCCACAATGAGCAGTTCTTC